One T cell receptor beta chain is described in this entry. This clonotype was seen many times. Its antigen has not been determined. Base qualities are missing; no much larger clone stands one base away. The data were obtained in a study of breast tumors, draining lymph nodes, adjacent tissues (dated by TCRdb to the mid-2010s). Background on the whole study: TCR beta repertoires were compared across tumor, adjacent nontumor tissue and axillary lymph nodes obtained from breast cancer patients. The study was designed to assess the relationships and possible T-cell exchange between tumor, surrounding tissue and draining lymph node repertoires in human breast cancer.

The germline V gene specifies SGHRS as CDR1 and YFSETQ as CDR2. CDR3 length: 14 amino acids, cysteine to phenylalanine. Only the CDR3 DNA stays, 42 bases, in frame from base 1. Trimming leaves V shorter by 1 base and J shorter by 5 bases, with the junction holding 4 bases beyond the gene matches. The axillary draining lymph nodes of breast cancer patients were the source of the lymph node samples. Here is what the overall study found, with its caveats: Tumors showed preferential V and J gene usage, and their T-cell repertoire diversity fell below that of lymph nodes yet above that of nontumor tissue. The data were considered consistent with most tumor T cells being derived from the lymph node and subsequently expanding within tumor tissue. Tumor and nontumor tissue repertoires were significantly more similar in luminal-like than in basal-like breast cancer. Rather than being directly demonstrated, the conclusion that tumor T cells originate in lymph nodes was presented as consistent with a hypothesis.

These reads were obtained on an Illumina HiSeq 2000. TCR beta chain libraries were generated by multiplex PCR amplification. High-throughput sequencing was used to analyze the amplified TCR beta chain products. TCRdb cleaned the public reads at Q25 with fastp, built clones with MiXCR and kept in-frame beta chains. Rows with one shared CDR3 protein collapse into an entry with the most common genes and DNA. The sample profile shows 150,000 to 200,000 distinct CDR3 sequences; 25% to 40% of them were found once. Approximately 3.9% of the sample is in the top ten clones. The source of this sequence is a female donor with breast cancer. Some clones in this sample may be carry-over from other donors' samples. The chain is encoded by TRBV5-1 joined to TRBJ2-5; 8 nucleotides in the junction match TRBD2. Sequencing input: axillary lymph node tissue. The nucleotide sequence reads TGCGCCAGCAGCTTGCAGACTAGCGAGGAGACCCAGTACTTC. Its protein product is CASSLQTSEETQYF.